This record covers a single T cell receptor beta chain. Sequencing was performed with immunoSEQ multiplex PCR; in TCRdb, only in-frame clones are kept and a portion is missing. The sample holds 62,000 or so clones; 80% to 90% are singletons and the top ten take around 1.4%. J lost 8 bases, V lost 2 bases, and 7 bases had no gene match. Germline V CDR1 and CDR2: PRHDT, FYEKMQ (reference sequence). The CDR3 consists of 14 residues. This sample stems from a study of blood T cell repertoires in COVID-19. Overall study context: The origin of the acute and convalescent COVID-19 samples was the United States, Italy and Spain. Nucleic acid was either cDNA or gDNA, and it came from T cells, B-cell-depleted T cells, or PBMCs.

The rearrangement uses TRBV13 and TRBJ1-2; 8 bases line up with TRBD1. Sequencing used peripheral blood. This TCR was sampled from a woman aged 55 to 70 with acute or convalescent COVID-19. The CDR3 bases are TGTGCCAGCAGCTTAATTCAGGGGGCGTTAGGCTACACCTTC. Translation gives CASSLIQGALGYTF.